This TCR beta chain appears in the sequencing data of a study of lymphopenia after photon versus proton radiotherapy. The germline V gene encodes CDR1 SGHTA and CDR2 FQGNSA. The CDR3 runs 15 residues. The germline V and J ends were trimmed by 3 bases and 7 bases, with 16 bases remaining between them. Profiled with immunoSEQ multiplex PCR; TCRdb holds only in-frame clones, not every one. In the table there are about 28,000 clones, 81% of which are singletons. The sequence came from a man between 50 and 59 years old with gastric cancer. This sequence joins TRBV7-2 and TRBJ1-5; D remains ambiguous. This specimen was peripheral blood, taken from a patient treated with photon-based radiotherapy. The chain's CDR3 is CASSLVAPRNQPQHF. As DNA, the CDR3 is TGTGCCAGCAGCTTGGTCGCCCCCAGAAACCAGCCCCAGCATTTT. Filled out from reference TRBV7-2 and TRBJ1-5, the complete variable domain reads GAGVSQSPSNKVTEKGKDVELRCDPISGHTALYWYRQSLGQGLEFLIYFQGNSAPDKSGLPSDRFSAERTGGSVSTLTIQRTQQEDSAVYLCASSLVAPRNQPQHFGDGTRLSIL.